Below, one TCR beta chain is given with its context. Its antigen is not identified. The record originates from a study of shared clonotypes between healthy human individuals. Study-level findings and limits: In contrast to clonotypes shared by all four donors, non-shared clonotypes had lower generation probabilities.

Healthy adults negative for HIV, lacking recent acute infections or vaccinations, served as donors. This CDR3 has 15 residues. V lost 6 bases and J 0 bases, leaving 12 bases between the germline ends. The V gene's germline CDR1 is SNHLY and CDR2 FYNNEI. Here immunoSEQ multiplex PCR was the method, and the copy in TCRdb shows in-frame clones only, minus some. The sample consists of millions of clones, 85% to 95% of them appearing once. The specimen was naive CD4+ T cells sorted from blood. Subset noted: CD45RA+ positively selected. V usage is TRBV2 and J usage is TRBJ2-1; D not certain. The TCR sequence derives from a man between 18 and 29 years old in good health. This chain's CDR3 is CASRLSDLSYNEQFF. CDR3 nucleotides: TGTGCCAGCAGATTGTCAGATCTCTCCTACAATGAGCAGTTCTTC. Variable domain in full (rest from reference TRBV2 and TRBJ2-1): EPEVTQTPSHQVTQMGQEVILRCVPISNHLYFYWYRQILGQKVEFLVSFYNNEISEKSEIFDDQFSVERPDGSNFTLKIRSTKLEDSAMYFCASRLSDLSYNEQFFGPGTRLTVL.